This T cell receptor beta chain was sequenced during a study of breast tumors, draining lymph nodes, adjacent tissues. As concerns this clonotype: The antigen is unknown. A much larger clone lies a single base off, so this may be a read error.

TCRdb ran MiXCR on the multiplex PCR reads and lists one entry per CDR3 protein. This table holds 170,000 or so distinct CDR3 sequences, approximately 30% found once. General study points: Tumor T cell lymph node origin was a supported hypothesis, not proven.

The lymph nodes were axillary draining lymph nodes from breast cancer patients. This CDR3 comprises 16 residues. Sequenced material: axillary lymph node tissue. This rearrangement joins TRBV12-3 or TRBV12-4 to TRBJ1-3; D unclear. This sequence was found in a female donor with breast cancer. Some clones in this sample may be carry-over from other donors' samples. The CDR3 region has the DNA TGTGCCAGCAACCGGTTGGGTGTGGAATATGGTAACACCATGTATTTT. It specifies CASNRLGVEYGNTMYF.